Below are 9 T cell receptor beta chains sequenced from a single sample in a study of T cell repertoires in cytomegalovirus infection (dated by TCRdb to the late 2010s). TCRdb shows the sequencer as Illumina HiSeq 1500. TCRdb's own reprocessing of the public reads used fastp at Q25 and MiXCR and kept productive beta chains. Identical CDR3 protein sequences are pooled into one entry, listed with their most common genes and DNA. The sample table holds about 530,000 distinct CDR3 sequences, of which less than 30% were seen once. Jointly, the top ten make up approximately 13% of the sample. The source material was PBMCs. Receptors were obtained from a human donor in good health (CMV status not recorded). Some clones in this sample may be carry-over from other donors' samples.

This clonotype was detected only a few times. The V call is TRBV6-6, the J call TRBJ2-1, with 7 bases lining up with TRBD1. V lost 7 bases to trimming and J lost 3 bases; unmatched junction nucleotides: 6. Germline assignment: CDR1 MNHNY and CDR2 SVGAGI (reference sequence). The CDR3 has 14 residues. Here the CDR3 DNA reads TGTGCCAGCACGCCGGGACAGCTCTACAATGAGCAGTTCTTC. It specifies CASTPGQLYNEQFF.

This clonotype has a handful of counts. CDR3 coding DNA: TGTGCCAGCAGTTTAGGACGGGGGGGTTTCGAGCAGTACTTC. Its protein product is CASSLGRGGFEQYF. This rearrangement joins TRBV12-3 or TRBV12-4 to TRBJ2-7; 8 nucleotides line up with TRBD2. The CDR3 runs to 14 residues. Trimming cost V 1 base and J 6 bases; bases outside gene matches: 5.

This clonotype was seen a handful of times. J is TRBJ2-3 and V is TRBV28; 9 bases match TRBD1. Germline CDR1 is MDHEN and CDR2 is SYDVKM. After removal of 8 bases from V and 14 bases from J, the junction contained 11 bases not matched to a gene. CDR3 length equals 12 residues. This CDR3 is CASPSGTGWMYF. The CDR3 nucleotides read TGTGCCAGCCCCTCCGGGACAGGGTGGATGTATTTT.

The CDR3 DNA reads as TGTGCCAGCAGCGTGGCCGGGGCTAGGTTCAATGAGCAGTTCTTC. It yields the protein CASSVAGARFNEQFF. This rearrangement joins TRBV9 to TRBJ2-1; tentatively, D is TRBD1 or TRBD2 (5 bases each). From germline, CDR1 is SGDLS and CDR2 YYNGEE. This CDR3 has 15 residues. Deletions cut 2 bases from V and 6 bases from J, with 15 bases between.

The chain recombines TRBV4-3 with TRBJ2-2, with D tentatively TRBD2 (5 bases). The V gene's germline CDR1 is LGHNA and CDR2 YSLEER. V was pared by 1 base and J by 4 bases, with 10 bases between. The length of the CDR3 is 15 residues. The DNA of the CDR3 is TGCGCCAGCAGCCAAGGAGGGAGATCCACCGGGGAGCTGTTTTTT. It encodes CASSQGGRSTGELFF.

This sequence joins TRBV4-1 and TRBJ1-2, with D perhaps TRBD1 (5 bases). V was clipped by 1 base and J by 6 bases, with 18 bases between them. Germline-derived CDR1 and CDR2 are MGHRA and YSYEKL. The CDR3 sequence is 16 residues long. CDR3 sequence (DNA): TGCGCCAGCAGCCAAGGTCCCTCCGGGACCACGAATGGCTACACCTTC. The encoded protein is CASSQGPSGTTNGYTF.

The chain uses TRBV7-8 and TRBJ2-7, with 10 bases that match TRBD2. Losses at the gene ends were 5 bases for V and 2 bases for J; bases not matched to a gene: 12. This CDR3 spans 17 amino acids. Germline CDR1 SGHVS, CDR2 FQNEAQ. The CDR3 DNA sequence: TGTGCCAGCAGCCCCGGGCGAGGACTAGCGGTCGCCTACGAGCAGTACTTC. It encodes CASSPGRGLAVAYEQYF.

V and J are TRBV19 and TRBJ2-1; 7 bases align to TRBD1. V lost 4 bases, J lost 2 bases, and 8 bases stayed unmatched. Germline V CDR1 and CDR2: LNHDA, SQIVND (reference sequence). This CDR3 comprises 16 residues. CDR3 amino acids: CASSRSGTAAYNEQFF. DNA of the CDR3: TGTGCCAGTAGTAGATCCGGGACAGCGGCCTACAATGAGCAGTTCTTC.

This clonotype was detected many times. The rearrangement joins TRBV7-9 to TRBJ2-7, with TRBD2 matching 8 bases. The trim removed 0 bases at V and 2 bases at J, leaving 6 bases unmatched. CDR1 and CDR2 from the germline V gene are SEHNR and FQNEAQ (reference sequence). The CDR3 loop spans 16 amino acids. The DNA of the CDR3 is TGTGCCAGCAGCTTAGCGCAAGCGGGAGAAACCTACGAGCAGTACTTC. Translated: CASSLAQAGETYEQYF. The complete variable domain, with remaining parts taken from reference TRBV7-9 and TRBJ2-7, reads DTGVSQNPRHKITKRGQNVTFRCDPISEHNRLYWYRQTLGQGPEFLTYFQNEAQLEKSRLLSDRFSAERPKGSFSTLEIQRTEQGDSAMYLCASSLAQAGETYEQYFGPGTRLTVT.